This T cell receptor (beta chain) was sequenced in a study of cytomegalovirus exposure and HLA in healthy donors. PCR involved 60 Vbeta and 13 Jbeta primers. TCRdb's table, derived via immunoSEQ multiplex PCR, lists solely in-frame clones and lacks some. The sample gives 55,000 to 75,000 clones, less than 70% of which show up once; approximately 3% is in the top ten. The germline gives CDR1 MGHRA, CDR2 YSYEKL. The CDR3 totals 17 residues. Unmatched junction bases numbered 7, after V lost 0 bases and J lost 0 bases. The chain recombines TRBV4-1 with TRBJ1-1; 7 nucleotides agree with TRBD1. The source of this sequence is a man younger than 40 in good health and CMV-seronegative. The source material was PBMCs. For the CDR3, the DNA is TGCGCCAGCAGCCAAGAGGGACAGAGAGCCATGAACACTGAAGCTTTCTTT. This translates into CASSQEGQRAMNTEAFF.